This entry describes one T cell receptor (beta chain). Its antigen is not known. TCRdb redid the calling of the RT-PCR reads with MiXCR, one entry per CDR3 protein. The sample contains some 500,000 distinct CDR3 sequences, roughly 27% of which appear only once. The sample belongs to a study of response to subunit inactivated influenza vaccine. Study-wide points: It was the authors' suggestion that each seasonal influenza vaccination recruits few new T cells.

The receptor was isolated from a man between 45 and 60 years old who received an inactivated influenza vaccine. The specimen was CD4+ T cells sorted from PBMCs, collected about 5 days after vaccination.

The CDR3 spells CASSRDYVQETQYF. CDR3 in DNA: TGCGCCAGCAGCCGCGACTACGTCCAAGAGACCCAGTACTTC. This sequence joins TRBV5-1 and TRBJ2-5; TRBD2 might be the D (5 bases). There are 14 residues in the CDR3. Germline CDR1 reads SGHRS; CDR2 reads YFSETQ. V lost 4 bases to trimming and J lost 1 base, with 11 bases between them.